The 10 T cell receptor beta chains presented below share a single source sample, sequenced in a study of response to subunit inactivated influenza vaccine (dated by TCRdb to the late 2010s). Receptor amplification or capture employed RT-PCR. The instrument given in TCRdb is Illumina HiSeq 2500. The public sequencing data were trimmed at Q25 with fastp and processed into clonotypes with MiXCR by TCRdb, which kept only in-frame beta chains. All rows with the same CDR3 protein become a single entry with the most common DNA and genes. For this sample there are over 800,000 distinct CDR3 sequences; about 20% appear just once. The top ten clones comprise about a tenth of the sample. The sample was PBMCs from blood, taken roughly 5 days after vaccination. These receptor sequences come from a man aged 45-60 years who received an inactivated influenza vaccine. Donor details come from another sample of the same person, matched by shared clones.

CDR3 residues: CASSQGRWGQPQHF. Here the CDR3 DNA reads TGCGCCAGCAGCCAAGGGAGGTGGGGTCAGCCCCAGCATTTT. The chain joins TRBV4-1 to TRBJ1-5; no firm D call. Germline values: CDR1 MGHRA, CDR2 YSYEKL. The CDR3 has 14 amino acids. Trimming pared 1 base from V and 6 bases from J, leaving 10 bases between.

In this sample, this clonotype turned up a few times. The chain has TRBV10-3 and TRBJ2-1; TRBD2 is a possible D gene (5 bases). Trimming took off 4 bases at V and 0 bases at J, with 16 bases between the two ends. Germline CDR1 and CDR2: ENHRY and SYGVKD. CDR3 length equals 17 residues. The CDR3 DNA follows: TGTGCCATCAGTGTCTACTTGAGGGAGACCTCCTACAATGAGCAGTTCTTC. This encodes CAISVYLRETSYNEQFF.

This clonotype has a handful of counts. CDR3 nucleotides: TGCGCCAGCAGCTTGGGGCTGAGCCAAGAGCAGTTCTTC. Protein sequence: CASSLGLSQEQFF. The V gene is TRBV5-1, the J gene TRBJ2-1; no firm D call. The CDR3 sequence is 13 residues long. Germline values: CDR1 SGHRS, CDR2 YFSETQ. Trimming left V 0 bases short and J 10 bases short, with 11 bases between.

The chain uses TRBV7-2 and TRBJ2-7; D uncertain. This CDR3 contains 16 residues. Germline-derived CDR1 and CDR2 are SGHTA and FQGNSA. The V and J ends lost 8 bases and 1 base respectively, with 21 bases between them. The chain's CDR3 is CASCMDPSNPSYEQYF. CDR3 coding DNA: TGTGCCAGCTGCATGGACCCGTCTAACCCTTCCTACGAGCAGTACTTC.

This clonotype showed up many times. The chain recombines TRBV25-1 with TRBJ2-7, with no clear D. Germline CDR1 reads MGHDK; CDR2 reads SYGVNS. The V end lost 3 bases, the J end lost 0 bases, and 6 bases lay between the germline ends. This CDR3 is built from 13 residues. The CDR3: CASSDYISYEQYF. In nucleotides, the CDR3 is TGTGCCAGCAGTGATTACATCTCCTACGAGCAGTACTTC.

The chain uses TRBV7-8 and TRBJ2-3, with 7 bases that match TRBD2. From germline, CDR1 is SGHVS and CDR2 FQNEAQ. Germline trimming cut 4 bases from V and 0 bases from J; bases unmatched to any gene: 7. The CDR3 consists of 16 residues. In DNA, the CDR3 is TGTGCCAGCAGCTGGCGCACCGGGGGGAGCACAGATACGCAGTATTTT. Residues: CASSWRTGGSTDTQYF.

This clonotype was detected many times. Here the CDR3 DNA reads TGTGCCAGCAGTTCGGGACTGTACAATGAGCAGTTCTTC. Translating it yields CASSSGLYNEQFF. This chain connects TRBV12-3 or TRBV12-4 to TRBJ2-1, with D possibly being TRBD2 (6 bases). This CDR3 region has 13 residues. V lost 4 bases and J 4 bases, leaving 8 bases between the germline ends.

This clonotype was counted ten times or more. V gene TRBV12-3 or TRBV12-4 combines with J gene TRBJ1-3; D is perhaps TRBD1 (6 bases). The CDR3 contains 12 residues. V gave up 7 bases and J gave up 4 bases, with 8 bases separating them. As DNA, the CDR3 is TGTGCCAGCACTAGGGGGGGAAACACCATATATTTT. Residues: CASTRGGNTIYF.

V and J are TRBV20-1 and TRBJ1-6, with D tentatively TRBD1 (6 bases). Trimming pared 6 bases from V and 7 bases from J, leaving 16 bases between. The CDR3 runs 14 residues. Germline V gene lookup returns CDR1 DFQATT and CDR2 SNEGSKA (reference sequence). For the CDR3, the DNA is TGCAGTGCCAACGGGGGCAGCCAGAATTCACCCCTCCACTTT. Its translation: CSANGGSQNSPLHF.

This clonotype was recorded a few times. The rearrangement links TRBV25-1 to TRBJ2-7; D is undetermined. This CDR3 is 16 amino acids long. The ends were cut back, 6 bases at V and 2 bases at J, with 20 bases in the middle. The V gene's germline CDR1 is MGHDK and CDR2 SYGVNS. CDR3 DNA: TGTGCCAGCAGCGAAACTATCCGGGCTGGCCCCTACGAGCAGTACTTC. It yields the protein CASSETIRAGPYEQYF.